This TCR beta chain was profiled in a study of T cells expressing NK-cell markers. Turning to the study itself: Among the eight sequenced donors, seven tested HCMV-seropositive and one tested seronegative.

Turning to this clonotype: Antigen unknown.

Study observations and caveats: Clones of NKG2C+ T cells that had expanded were of unclear HCMV specificity.

The cDNA for TCR beta came from 5'RACE template switching with UMIs. Following a re-call of the 5' RACE reads, TCRdb has one entry per CDR3 protein and lacks DNA. Here the sample table reports about 460,000 distinct CDR3 sequences. The CDR3 spans 15 residues. Germline V gene data show CDR1 as SGHTA and CDR2 as FQGTGA. The sequence was obtained from a woman in her forties or fifties in good health. The sequenced sample was blood T cells: a sorted CD56 or NKG2C T cell subset, CD4+ or CD8+ T cells, or bulk PBMC T cells (not recorded which). J is TRBJ2-1 and V is TRBV7-3; the D gene TCRdb calls, TRBD1, cannot be checked with no DNA. CDR3 loop: CASSPDRLSYNEQFF.